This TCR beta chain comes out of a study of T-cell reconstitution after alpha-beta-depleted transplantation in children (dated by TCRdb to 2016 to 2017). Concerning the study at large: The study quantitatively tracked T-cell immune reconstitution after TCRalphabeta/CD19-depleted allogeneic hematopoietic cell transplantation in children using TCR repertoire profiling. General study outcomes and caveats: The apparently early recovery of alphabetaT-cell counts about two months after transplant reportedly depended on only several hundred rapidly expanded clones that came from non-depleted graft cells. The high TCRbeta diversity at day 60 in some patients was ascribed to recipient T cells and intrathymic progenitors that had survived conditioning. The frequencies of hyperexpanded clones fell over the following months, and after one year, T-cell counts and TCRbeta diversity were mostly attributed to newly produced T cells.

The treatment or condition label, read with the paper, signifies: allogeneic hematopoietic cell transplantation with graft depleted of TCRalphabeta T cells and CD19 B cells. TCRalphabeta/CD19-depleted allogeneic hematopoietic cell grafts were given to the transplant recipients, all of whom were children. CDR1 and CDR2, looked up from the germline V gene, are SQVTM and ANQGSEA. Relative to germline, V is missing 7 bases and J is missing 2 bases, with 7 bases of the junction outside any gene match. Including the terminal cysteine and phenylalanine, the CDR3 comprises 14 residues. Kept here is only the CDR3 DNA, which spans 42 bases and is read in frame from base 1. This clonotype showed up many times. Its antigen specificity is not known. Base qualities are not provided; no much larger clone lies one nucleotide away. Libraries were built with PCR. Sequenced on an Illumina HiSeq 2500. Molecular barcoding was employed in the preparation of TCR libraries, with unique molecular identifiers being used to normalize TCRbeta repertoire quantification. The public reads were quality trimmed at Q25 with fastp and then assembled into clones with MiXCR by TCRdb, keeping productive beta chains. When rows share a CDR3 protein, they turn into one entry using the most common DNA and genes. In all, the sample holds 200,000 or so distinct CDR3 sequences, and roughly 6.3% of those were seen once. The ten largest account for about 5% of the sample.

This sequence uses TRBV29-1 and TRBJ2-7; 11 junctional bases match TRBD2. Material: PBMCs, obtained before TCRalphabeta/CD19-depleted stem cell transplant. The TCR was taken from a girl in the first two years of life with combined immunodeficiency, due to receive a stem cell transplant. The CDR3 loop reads CSAGTSGYPYEQYF. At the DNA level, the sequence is TGCAGCGCCGGGACTAGCGGTTATCCCTACGAGCAGTACTTC.